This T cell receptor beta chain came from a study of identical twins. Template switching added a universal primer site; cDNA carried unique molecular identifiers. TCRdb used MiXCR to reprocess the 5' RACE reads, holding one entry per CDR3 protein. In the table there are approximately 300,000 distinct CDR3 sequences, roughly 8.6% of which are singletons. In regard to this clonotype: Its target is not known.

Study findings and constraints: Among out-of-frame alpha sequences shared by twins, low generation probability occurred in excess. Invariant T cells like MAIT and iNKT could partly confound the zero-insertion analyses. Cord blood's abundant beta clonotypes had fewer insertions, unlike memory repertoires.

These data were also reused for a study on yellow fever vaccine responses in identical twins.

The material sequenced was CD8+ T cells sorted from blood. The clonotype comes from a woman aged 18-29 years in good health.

The CDR3 DNA follows: TGTGCCAGCAGCCCTGGGGGGGTGAGAGCTTTCTTT. Translation: CASSPGGVRAFF. This chain links TRBV27 with TRBJ1-1; tentative D call: TRBD1 (5 bases). The CDR3 contains 12 residues. V lost 6 bases and J lost 10, with 15 bases in between. CDR1 is MNHEY and CDR2 is SMNVEV in the germline V gene (reference sequence).